This entry features one T cell receptor (beta chain) sequence. The data were produced by immunoSEQ multiplex PCR, yet TCRdb's version contains in-frame clones alone and is incomplete. In the table there are more than 200,000 clones, approximately 65% of which are singletons. The source of the sample is a study of shared clonotypes between healthy human individuals. Germline assignment: CDR1 SGHVS and CDR2 FNYEAQ. Unmatched junction bases numbered 5, after V lost 1 base and J lost 7 bases. The CDR3 contains 15 residues. The sequenced sample was memory CD4+ T cells sorted from blood. Subset given: CD45RA-negative fraction. The rearrangement links TRBV7-6 to TRBJ2-2; 8 bases are a match to TRBD1. The clonotype comes from a man aged 30-40 years in good health. DNA of the CDR3: TGTGCCAGCAGCTTAGAGGACAGGGACGGCGGGGAGCTGTTTTTT. Translation gives CASSLEDRDGGELFF.